The 28 T cell receptor beta chains given below trace back to one sample, sequenced in a study of CD8 T cells in ankylosing spondylitis. TCRdb ran MiXCR on the 5' RACE reads and lists one entry per CDR3 protein. In the table there are 250,000 or so distinct CDR3 sequences, 15% to 20% of which are singletons. Input material: blood, either unsorted or a sorted T cell fraction (not recorded which). These TCRs come from a male donor with ankylosing spondylitis or in good health (not recorded which).

This rearrangement joins TRBV6-5 to TRBJ2-1; tentative D call: TRBD2 (5 bases). Germline CDR1 reads MNHEY; CDR2 reads SVGAGI. The CDR3 loop spans 19 amino acids. The V and J ends lost 2 bases and 4 bases respectively, with 24 bases between them. The CDR3 spells CASSYPPGEVPVGYNEQFF. In DNA form, the CDR3 reads TGTGCCAGCAGTTACCCCCCCGGGGAAGTTCCCGTGGGGTACAATGAGCAGTTCTTC.

This clonotype was counted a few times. V gene TRBV29-1 combines with J gene TRBJ2-7; D is unclear. The CDR3 runs to 10 residues. Looked up from germline, CDR1 is SQVTM and CDR2 is ANQGSEA. The germline V and J ends were trimmed by 6 bases and 5 bases, with 8 bases remaining between them. The CDR3 protein is CSVFIDEQYF. The CDR3 region has the DNA TGCAGCGTGTTCATCGACGAGCAGTACTTC.

This clonotype was seen only a few times. V is TRBV5-1 and J is TRBJ2-5; D not resolved. This CDR3 has 13 amino acids. Looked up from germline, CDR1 is SGHRS and CDR2 is YFSETQ. V shed 0 bases and J shed 5 bases, with 8 bases lying between them. CDR3 coding DNA: TGCGCCAGCAGCTTGGAAATCTGGGAGACCCAGTACTTC. It specifies CASSLEIWETQYF.

The chain couples TRBV4-2 to TRBJ2-7; D is ambiguous. This CDR3 region has 15 residues. CDR1 LGHNA and CDR2 YNFKEQ come from the germline V gene. Trimming removed 3 bases at V and 3 bases at J, with 15 bases between. The CDR3 region has the DNA TGTGCCAGCAGCCAGGACGGGCTCCTATTCTACGAGCAGTACTTC. Translation gives CASSQDGLLFYEQYF.

In this sample, this clonotype turned up a few times. The genes are TRBV12-3 or TRBV12-4 and TRBJ2-5; TRBD2 aligns across 7 bases. This CDR3 is 17 amino acids long. With 2 bases clipped from V and 2 bases from J, the junction kept 11 bases outside the gene matches. The CDR3, as DNA: TGTGCCAGCAGTTTAATGGGACTAACCCAGGGACAAGAGACCCAGTACTTC. Amino acids: CASSLMGLTQGQETQYF.

This clonotype was counted only a few times. J is TRBJ2-5 and V is TRBV7-6; D is unclear. Germline loops: CDR1 SGHVS, CDR2 FNYEAQ. The ends were cut back, 5 bases at V and 1 base at J, with 11 bases in the middle. CDR3 length equals 14 residues. CDR3 region: CASSNRVAQETQYF. In DNA, the CDR3 is TGTGCCAGCAGCAACCGGGTTGCCCAAGAGACCCAGTACTTC.

There are many counts of this clonotype. V is TRBV29-1 and J is TRBJ2-2, with 11 bases that match TRBD2. CDR3 length equals 15 residues. Germline CDR1 is SQVTM and CDR2 is ANQGSEA. With V trimmed by 6 bases and J by 5 bases, 8 bases remained unmatched. CDR3 residues: CSVRLAGHRTGELFF. In DNA, the CDR3 is TGCAGCGTCAGACTAGCGGGACATCGAACCGGGGAGCTGTTTTTT.

This clonotype has only a few counts. V gene TRBV29-1 combines with J gene TRBJ1-2, with D possibly matching TRBD1 (5 bases). The germline V gene has CDR1 SQVTM and CDR2 ANQGSEA. The CDR3 has 13 residues. Trimming removed 4 bases from V and 2 bases from J, with 11 bases in between. The CDR3 region has the DNA TGCAGCGTTGTTGACGGGGCGAACTATGGCTACACCTTC. Translated: CSVVDGANYGYTF.

This clonotype was counted many times. The rearrangement joins TRBV6-5 to TRBJ2-3; no definite D call. The CDR3 covers 11 residues. In germline, CDR1 is MNHEY, CDR2 SVGAGI. V was pared by 7 bases and J by 4 bases, with 6 bases between. The chain's CDR3 is CASIGADTQYF. The DNA of the CDR3 is TGTGCCAGCATAGGCGCAGATACGCAGTATTTT.

In its sample, this clonotype was seen a few times. J is TRBJ2-1 and V is TRBV12-3 or TRBV12-4; 8 positions agree with TRBD1. This CDR3 is built from 15 residues. V lost 2 bases to trimming and J lost 5 bases; unmatched junction nucleotides: 5. The DNA for the CDR3 is TGTGCCAGCAGTTTAACGACAGGGGACGACAATGAGCAGTTCTTC. Its translation: CASSLTTGDDNEQFF.

The sample holds many counts of this clonotype. This chain's CDR3 is CASSQGTSGSTDTQYF. In nucleotides, the CDR3 is TGTGCCAGCAGCCAAGGGACTAGCGGGAGCACAGATACGCAGTATTTT. This chain links TRBV3-1 with TRBJ2-3, with 11 nucleotides matching TRBD2. CDR1 and CDR2 from the germline V gene are LGHDT and YNNKEL (reference sequence). Trimming at V came to 1 base and at J to 0 bases, leaving 0 bases not matched to a gene. The CDR3 length is 16 residues.

The chain carries TRBV19 and TRBJ1-2, with unresolved D. The germline gives CDR1 LNHDA, CDR2 SQIVND (reference sequence). The CDR3 has 15 residues. V gave up 2 bases and J gave up 5 bases, with 15 bases separating them. In DNA form, the CDR3 reads TGTGCCAGTAGTATATCTGGGCCTAAGACTTATGGCTACACCTTC. Protein product: CASSISGPKTYGYTF. Full variable domain (outside the CDR3, taken from reference TRBV19 and TRBJ1-2): DGGITQSPKYLFRKEGQNVTLSCEQNLNHDAMYWYRQDPGQGLRLIYYSQIVNDFQKGDIAEGYSVSREKKESFPLTVTSAQKNPTAFYLCASSISGPKTYGYTFGSGTRLTVV.

The chain links TRBV3-1 to TRBJ2-1; TRBD2 matches 10 bases. With V trimmed by 0 bases and J by 6 bases, 14 bases remained unmatched. The CDR3 extends over 19 amino acids. From germline, CDR1 is LGHDT and CDR2 YNNKEL (reference sequence). The CDR3 nucleotides read TGTGCCAGCAGCCAAGATTGGTCTAGCGGGAGAGTGCCTCGCAATGAGCAGTTCTTC. It is translated as CASSQDWSSGRVPRNEQFF.

This clonotype was detected many times. This chain connects TRBV12-3 or TRBV12-4 to TRBJ2-1; no reliable D call. Trimming left V 8 bases short and J 8 bases short, with 16 bases between. The CDR3 contains 13 residues. For the CDR3, the DNA is TGTGCCAGCTCCTATGTCCGTCGGGATGAGCAGTTCTTC. This encodes CASSYVRRDEQFF.

The chain has TRBV19 and TRBJ2-2; unclear D gene. CDR3 length equals 14 residues. Germline V gene data show CDR1 as LNHDA and CDR2 as SQIVND (reference sequence). V gave up 5 bases and J gave up 1 base, with 8 bases separating them. The CDR3 sequence is CASSFSRNTGELFF. The DNA for the CDR3 is TGTGCCAGTAGTTTCTCCAGGAACACCGGGGAGCTGTTTTTT.

This clonotype was seen a few times. The chain combines TRBV12-3 or TRBV12-4 with TRBJ2-7; D possibly corresponds to TRBD2 (6 bases). The V and J ends lost 1 base and 6 bases respectively, with 10 bases between them. The CDR3 covers 13 residues. The CDR3 region has the DNA TGTGCCAGCAGTTTAGTGGCGGGGTCCGAGCAGTACTTC. Amino acid sequence: CASSLVAGSEQYF.

The gene calls are TRBV24-1 and TRBJ2-3; D gene unclear. Trimming pared 2 bases from V and 2 bases from J, leaving 13 bases between. This CDR3 region has 16 residues. Germline CDR1 reads KGHDR; CDR2 reads SFDVKD. The CDR3 bases are TGTGCCACCAGTGATTCGGCAGTCCTTGTCACAGATACGCAGTATTTT. It specifies CATSDSAVLVTDTQYF.

Turning to this clonotype: A read error is possible here, since a much larger clone lies one base away. The chain uses TRBV12-3 or TRBV12-4 and TRBJ2-5; 10 bases map to TRBD1. The CDR3 has 16 residues. The J segment lost 7 bases and the V segment lost 5 bases, leaving 13 bases of the junction unmatched. The CDR3 DNA sequence: TGTGCCAGCAGTGGCCGGGACAGGGGCATAAGAGGGACCCAGTACTTC. Translated, it gives CASSGRDRGIRGTQYF.

This chain connects TRBV2 to TRBJ2-7; D remains ambiguous. V shed 4 bases and J shed 3 bases, with 10 bases lying between them. The CDR3 contains 13 residues. Germline V gene data show CDR1 as SNHLY and CDR2 as FYNNEI. The CDR3: CASSAPQGYEQYF. CDR3 sequence (DNA): TGTGCCAGCAGTGCCCCCCAAGGCTACGAGCAGTACTTC.

This clonotype appeared a few times. The chain joins TRBV7-9 to TRBJ2-7; D gene ambiguous. Trimming removed 4 bases at V and 7 bases at J, with 11 bases between. This CDR3 is 12 amino acids long. Germline CDR1 reads SEHNR; CDR2 reads FQNEAQ (reference sequence). The CDR3 nucleotides are TGTGCCAGCAGCTCTGCCTTTGGGGAGCAGTACTTC. The encoded protein is CASSSAFGEQYF.

This clonotype was detected ten times or more. V gene TRBV4-1 combines with J gene TRBJ2-1; TRBD2 agrees at 9 bases. The CDR3 is 15 amino acids. Germline CDR1 is MGHRA and CDR2 is YSYEKL. V was clipped by 2 bases and J by 6 bases; unmatched bases: 5. The CDR3 DNA reads as TGCGCCAGCAGCCAAACGTCGGGACTAGCCAATGAGCAGTTCTTC. This gives the protein CASSQTSGLANEQFF.

This clonotype was observed a handful of times. The chain has TRBV12-3 or TRBV12-4 and TRBJ2-1; 8 nucleotides line up with TRBD2. The CDR3 sequence is 15 residues long. Trimming removed 6 bases from V and 7 bases from J; junction bases left unmatched: 11. CDR3 DNA sequence: TGTGCCAGCAGCCCAACTAGCGGAGCACCTAATGAGCAGTTCTTC. Its translation is CASSPTSGAPNEQFF.

The chain couples TRBV7-2 to TRBJ2-1; 9 bases match TRBD1. The CDR3 loop spans 14 amino acids. Unmatched junction bases numbered 6, after V lost 4 bases and J lost 8 bases. The germline gives CDR1 SGHTA, CDR2 FQGNSA. CDR3 loop: CASSSWDRVDEQFF. CDR3 nucleotides: TGTGCCAGCAGCTCCTGGGACAGGGTGGATGAGCAGTTCTTC.

This chain links TRBV5-6 with TRBJ1-6; D may be TRBD1 (5 bases). The CDR3 sequence is 15 residues long. V was shortened by 5 bases and J by 6 bases, with 15 bases between the two germline ends. The germline V gene encodes CDR1 SGHDT and CDR2 YYEEEE. Written as DNA, the CDR3 is TGTGCCAGCAGTTTGCCGCCAGGGAGTAATTCACCCCTCCACTTT. Translation: CASSLPPGSNSPLHF.

This chain joins TRBV4-1 and TRBJ2-1, with 9 nucleotides matching TRBD2. CDR3 length equals 16 residues. Germline-derived CDR1 and CDR2 are MGHRA and YSYEKL. V was pared by 1 base and J by 4 bases, with 5 bases of the junction left unmatched. CDR3 coding DNA: TGCGCCAGCAGCCAAGTCCCGACTAGCGGTTACAATGAGCAGTTCTTC. As protein: CASSQVPTSGYNEQFF.

This clonotype appeared a few times. The V gene is TRBV25-1, the J gene TRBJ2-7, with 10 bases that match TRBD2. Per germline, CDR1 MGHDK and CDR2 SYGVNS. V was clipped by 5 bases and J by 6 bases; unmatched bases: 7. The CDR3 runs 14 residues. The CDR3: CASSHLAGVGEQYF. The CDR3 DNA reads TGTGCCAGCAGTCATCTAGCGGGAGTAGGCGAGCAGTACTTC.

This clonotype has at least ten counts. The chain uses TRBV10-3 and TRBJ2-2, with unresolved D. The ends were cut back, 7 bases at V and 2 bases at J, with 8 bases in the middle. This CDR3 spans 13 amino acids. The germline gives CDR1 ENHRY, CDR2 SYGVKD. The CDR3 is CAIKADNTGELFF. The CDR3 DNA reads as TGTGCCATCAAAGCAGATAACACCGGGGAGCTGTTTTTT.

The gene calls are TRBV12-3 or TRBV12-4 and TRBJ1-2, with D unresolved. The CDR3 extends over 15 amino acids. V lost 2 bases, J lost 0 bases, and 10 bases lay in between. The CDR3 protein is CASSLWQSPNYGYTF. CDR3 sequence (DNA): TGTGCCAGCAGTTTATGGCAGAGCCCTAACTATGGCTACACCTTC.